This TCR beta chain was profiled in a study of CD8+CD57+ T cells in acquired aplastic anemia. Study details: Yields of DNA that came from sorted CD4+ and CD8+ cells averaged around 3 ug. Study-level points and caveats: Shared by patients and controls, some 29 CD8+ CDR3s were abundant in patients. Between patients and controls, CD8+ Simpson's diversity did not vary significantly.

The length of the CDR3 is 11 residues. Germline V gives CDR1 DFQATT, CDR2 SNEGSKA (reference sequence). Trimming took off 1 base at V and 6 bases at J, with 3 bases between the two ends. All sequencing subjects had displayed CD8+CD57+ cell expansion on flow cytometry. No patient had been given any therapy when blood was sampled. About this clonotype itself: Its cognate antigen is unknown.

According to the study, genomic DNA was the template for TCR beta VDJ and CDR3 profiling. TCRdb reprocessed the reads via MiXCR and lists one record per CDR3 protein. The sample records 300,000 or so distinct CDR3 sequences, about three fifths being singletons. This receptor was identified in a human donor with aplastic anemia. Sample: sorted CD4+, CD8+, or CD8+CD57+ T cells (not recorded which) from PBMCs. The chain uses TRBV20-1 and TRBJ1-4; D call uncertain. CDR3 DNA: TGCAGTGCTAGAGGGGATGAAAAACTGTTTTTT. Translation: CSARGDEKLFF.